Described below is a single TCR beta chain sequence and its context. Its antigen is currently unknown. These data are taken from a study of T cells after posttransplantation cyclophosphamide. Findings and caveats of the study: Skin or GI-infiltrating T cells shared few TRB sequences with blood.

Cells defined as naive were viable CD3+CD4+ or CD3+CD8+ and CCR7+CD45RA+CD45RO-CD95-CD27+CD28+. Sequenced by immunoSEQ multiplex PCR; TCRdb stores in-frame clones only, minus some. The table lists about 8,800 clones, about 98% of them singletons. Sequencing was done on a sample of naive CD4+ T cells sorted from PBMCs. This clonotype originated in a woman aged 55-69 years in good health, CMV-negative, and a related stem cell transplant donor.

CDR3 DNA: TGTGCCAGCAGCACAGGGATGAATGAGCAGTTCTTC. Translating it yields CASSTGMNEQFF. The chain employs TRBV21-1 and TRBJ2-1; TRBD1 is the table's D call and was not checked against the DNA. TRBV21-1 is designated a pseudogene. The CDR3 is made up of 12 amino acids.